The 25 T cell receptor beta chains below come from one sample, sequenced in a study of T-cell memory formation after mild COVID-19. From the 5' RACE reads, TCRdb called clonotypes with MiXCR, one entry per CDR3 protein. This table has about half a million distinct CDR3 sequences, around a sixth appearing once. The specimen sequenced was PBMCs or a T cell subset sorted from them (not recorded which). The receptors come from an adult woman who had mild COVID-19 (a few samples of this study predate the infection). Cell type and time point are not known.

The chain links TRBV7-9 to TRBJ2-5, with TRBD2 matching 8 bases. The trim removed 7 bases at V and 2 bases at J, leaving 6 bases unmatched. The germline V gene encodes CDR1 SEHNR and CDR2 FQNEAQ (reference sequence). This CDR3 is 14 amino acids long. CDR3 sequence reads: CASTLGGGQETQYF. CDR3 sequence (DNA): TGTGCCAGCACCCTCGGGGGGGGTCAAGAGACCCAGTACTTC.

This clonotype was recorded a few times. The V call is TRBV20-1, the J call TRBJ2-1; possibly TRBD2 for D (6 bases). V lost 6 bases to trimming and J lost 0 bases, with 9 bases between them. Germline V gene lookup returns CDR1 DFQATT and CDR2 SNEGSKA (reference sequence). The CDR3 covers 13 residues. This CDR3 is CSARESSYNEQFF. CDR3 sequence (DNA): TGCAGTGCCCGGGAGAGCTCCTACAATGAGCAGTTCTTC.

In this sample, this clonotype turned up many times. The junction departs from germline at one end; a sequencing error may be responsible. The chain is built from TRBV7-7 and TRBJ2-2; D gene uncertain. CDR3 length equals 14 residues. CDR1 is SSHAT and CDR2 is FNYEAQ in the germline V gene (reference sequence). In DNA form, the CDR3 reads TGTGCTAGCAGCTCTGGATCCTACACCGGGGAGCTGTTTTTT. Translating it yields CASSSGSYTGELFF.

This clonotype has a single count. The chain recombines TRBV11-2 with TRBJ2-2; 9 nucleotides agree with TRBD2. V dropped 8 bases and J dropped 5; count of bases not matched to a gene: 9. Germline loops: CDR1 SGHAT, CDR2 FQNNGV. This CDR3 spans 15 amino acids. The CDR3 DNA follows: TGTGCCAGCGCGGATGGCGGGGGGGGAACCGGGGAGCTGTTTTTT. It encodes CASADGGGGTGELFF.

This clonotype was observed a handful of times. This chain joins TRBV20-1 and TRBJ1-4; no firm D call. The CDR3 consists of 12 residues. CDR1 and CDR2 from the germline V gene are DFQATT and SNEGSKA (reference sequence). With 5 bases removed from V and 11 bases from J, the gap between germline ends came to 15 bases. CDR3 in DNA: TGCAGTGCTTCCGATTCCCCTGGGAAACTGTTTTTT. It specifies CSASDSPGKLFF.

The CDR3 DNA reads TGTGCCACCAGTGCCCCGCCAGGGAGGAGTAACTATGGCTACACCTTC. The encoded protein is CATSAPPGRSNYGYTF. V usage is TRBV24-1 and J usage is TRBJ1-2, with D possibly being TRBD1 (5 bases). V was clipped by 5 bases and J by 1 base, with 16 bases between them. The CDR3 spans 16 residues. Per germline, CDR1 KGHDR and CDR2 SFDVKD.

This rearrangement joins TRBV7-2 to TRBJ1-2; TRBD1 matches 9 bases. After removal of 0 bases from V and 7 bases from J, the junction contained 9 bases not matched to a gene. This CDR3 contains 16 residues. Germline values: CDR1 SGHTA, CDR2 FQGNSA. The DNA of the CDR3 is TGTGCCAGCAGCTTAGCGCTGACAGGGGGTTACGGTGGCTACACCTTC. It codes for CASSLALTGGYGGYTF.

In this sample, this clonotype turned up a few times. The J gene is TRBJ2-3, the V gene TRBV18, with 8 bases that match TRBD1. Germline loops: CDR1 KGHSH, CDR2 LQKENI. The V segment lost 3 bases and the J segment 0 bases; nucleotides outside the gene matches: 2. CDR3 length equals 15 residues. Written as DNA, the CDR3 is TGTGCCAGCTCACCTACAGGGGGGAGCACAGATACGCAGTATTTT. Translating gives CASSPTGGSTDTQYF.

The J gene is TRBJ2-5, the V gene TRBV18; TRBD1 matches 9 bases. After removal of 5 bases from V and 3 bases from J, the junction contained 10 bases not matched to a gene. Germline V gives CDR1 KGHSH, CDR2 LQKENI. The CDR3 has 16 amino acids. The CDR3 reads CASSSSGQGFEETQYF. Here the CDR3 DNA reads TGTGCCAGCTCATCCTCGGGACAGGGTTTTGAAGAGACCCAGTACTTC.

In its sample, this clonotype was seen a few times. V is TRBV12-3 or TRBV12-4 and J is TRBJ1-2; D call uncertain. Trimming pared 5 bases from V and 3 bases from J, leaving 10 bases between. This CDR3 comprises 13 residues. CDR3 sequence reads: CASSLDSHYGYTF. DNA of the CDR3: TGTGCCAGCAGTCTCGACTCCCACTATGGCTACACCTTC.

This clonotype has more than one count but fewer than ten. The CDR3 sequence: CASSLGVLAATTDTQYF. The CDR3 nucleotides are TGTGCCAGCAGCTTAGGAGTACTAGCGGCGACCACAGATACGCAGTATTTT. V and J are TRBV7-9 and TRBJ2-3; the match to TRBD2 covers 8 bases. The CDR3 loop spans 17 amino acids. Germline-derived CDR1 and CDR2 are SEHNR and FQNEAQ (reference sequence). Trimming at V came to 1 base and at J to 2 bases, leaving 8 bases not matched to a gene.

The chain uses TRBV12-5 and TRBJ2-2; D unresolved. Trimming shortened V by 6 bases and J by 5 bases, and 16 bases separated the two germline ends. This CDR3 contains 15 residues. Germline loops: CDR1 LGHNT, CDR2 FRNRAP. The CDR3 nucleotides are TGTGCTAGTGGCCAAAGTCCAGAACAAACCGGGGAGCTGTTTTTT. Residues: CASGQSPEQTGELFF. Looking up the rest from reference TRBV12-5 and TRBJ2-2 gives the full variable domain: DARVTQTPRHKVTEMGQEVTMRCQPILGHNTVFWYRQTMMQGLELLAYFRNRAPLDDSGMPKDRFSAEMPDATLATLKIQPSEPRDSAVYFCASGQSPEQTGELFFGEGSRLTVL.

V is TRBV27 and J is TRBJ2-5; D perhaps matches TRBD1 (7 bases). From germline, CDR1 is MNHEY and CDR2 SMNVEV (reference sequence). The CDR3 covers 13 residues. Trimming pared 8 bases from V and 4 bases from J, leaving 14 bases between. CDR3 region: CASQGGLLETQYF. The CDR3 DNA reads as TGTGCCAGCCAGGGGGGCCTGTTAGAGACCCAGTACTTC.

The chain employs TRBV4-3 and TRBJ1-2, with D unclear. This CDR3 has 17 amino acids. CDR1 is LGHNA and CDR2 is YSLEER in the germline V gene. V lost 1 base to trimming and J lost 8 bases, with 23 bases between them. CDR3 protein: CASSQAPRELIPGGYTF. Here the CDR3 DNA reads TGCGCCAGCAGCCAAGCCCCTAGAGAGTTGATACCGGGAGGCTACACCTTC.

About this clonotype itself: This may stem from a read error, because a much larger clone lies one nucleotide away. The V gene is TRBV12-3 or TRBV12-4, the J gene TRBJ2-3; 9 bases map to TRBD2. The CDR3 spans 14 residues. V shed 5 bases, J shed 2 bases, and the junction held 2 bases outside the gene matches. The CDR3 loop is CASSPSGDTDTQYF. CDR3 in DNA: TGTGCCAGCAGTCCTAGCGGGGACACAGATACGCAGTATTTT.

This clonotype has a handful of counts. The chain carries TRBV20-1 and TRBJ1-3; D unclear. V was pared by 0 bases and J by 2 bases, with 20 bases between. The germline CDR1 and CDR2 sequences are DFQATT and SNEGSKA (reference sequence). The CDR3 runs 18 residues. The CDR3 region is CSARDRRRLRPAGNTIYF. The CDR3 DNA follows: TGCAGTGCTAGAGATCGACGGAGGCTCCGGCCGGCTGGAAACACCATATATTTT.

This clonotype has a handful of counts. V and J are TRBV5-1 and TRBJ1-6; TRBD1 aligns across 7 bases. This CDR3 has 17 amino acids. The V and J ends lost 2 bases and 8 bases, in that order; junction bases with no gene match: 13. Germline V lookup: CDR1 SGHRS, CDR2 YFSETQ. In DNA, the CDR3 is TGCGCCAGCAGCTTTTATGGAGGGGGCTTTTTCGATTCACCCCTCCACTTT. Amino acids: CASSFYGGGFFDSPLHF.

The chain employs TRBV12-3 or TRBV12-4 and TRBJ1-1, with D unresolved. Trimming left V 3 bases short and J 8 bases short, with 16 bases between. CDR3 length equals 14 residues. Written as DNA, the CDR3 is TGTGCCAGCAGTTTGTTGCAGGAAGGCCCCGAAGCTTTCTTT. Protein: CASSLLQEGPEAFF.

This clonotype was detected a few times. V gene TRBV5-1 combines with J gene TRBJ2-1; the D is unclear. In germline, CDR1 is SGHRS, CDR2 YFSETQ. CDR3 length: 15 residues. V lost 4 bases, J lost 0 bases, and 11 bases lay in between. CDR3 in amino acids: CASSTGYNSYNEQFF. CDR3 DNA sequence: TGCGCCAGCAGCACGGGCTACAACTCCTACAATGAGCAGTTCTTC.

The chain has TRBV4-3 and TRBJ2-7; no clear D gene. This CDR3 has 15 amino acids. V lost 2 bases and J lost 6, with 17 bases in between. Germline loops: CDR1 LGHNA, CDR2 YSLEER. CDR3 nucleotide sequence: TGCGCCAGCAGCCAAAGACACGACCCGAGTTCCGAGCAGTACTTC. Translated: CASSQRHDPSSEQYF.

The chain has TRBV2 and TRBJ2-7; TRBD1 or TRBD2 may be the D gene (5 bases each). V gave up 2 bases and J gave up 4 bases, with 24 bases separating them. Germline V gene data show CDR1 as SNHLY and CDR2 as FYNNEI. The CDR3 contains 18 residues. CDR3 sequence (DNA): TGTGCCAGCAGTGAATTCCCCCCACGACAGAGTGGACTTTACGAGCAGTACTTC. The encoded protein is CASSEFPPRQSGLYEQYF.

This clonotype came up many times. This chain uses TRBV29-1 with TRBJ2-7; possibly TRBD1 or TRBD2 for D (5 bases each). Germline V CDR1 and CDR2: SQVTM, ANQGSEA. The CDR3 sequence is 12 residues long. V lost 6 bases and J lost 0, with 9 bases in between. The CDR3 protein is CSVRDGSYEQYF. In DNA, the CDR3 is TGCAGCGTCCGGGACGGCTCCTACGAGCAGTACTTC.

There are a few counts of this clonotype. V usage is TRBV5-6 and J usage is TRBJ1-2; D is unclear. Trimming cost V 7 bases and J 0 bases, with 13 bases left between them. Germline V gene sequence: CDR1 SGHDT, CDR2 YYEEEE. The CDR3 runs 14 residues. CDR3 in DNA: TGTGCCAGCTTTCCCCAGCCCTCTAACTATGGCTACACCTTC. It translates to CASFPQPSNYGYTF.

The chain combines TRBV3-1 with TRBJ2-5; D gene uncertain. The CDR3 extends over 12 amino acids. The germline V and J ends were trimmed by 3 bases and 5 bases, with 7 bases remaining between them. Germline V gene data show CDR1 as LGHDT and CDR2 as YNNKEL (reference sequence). CDR3 residues: CASSQRRETQYF. The DNA of the CDR3 is TGTGCCAGCAGCCAGCGACGGGAGACCCAGTACTTC.

This clonotype was found a few times. The rearrangement joins TRBV30 to TRBJ2-7, with D perhaps TRBD2 (5 bases). The CDR3 is 15 residues long. Trimming left V 0 bases short and J 2 bases short, with 14 bases between. Germline assignment: CDR1 GTSNPN and CDR2 SVGIG (reference sequence). The CDR3 reads CAWSVRPDGTYEQYF. CDR3 bases: TGTGCCTGGAGTGTTAGGCCGGACGGGACCTACGAGCAGTACTTC. Filled out from reference TRBV30 and TRBJ2-7, the complete variable domain reads SQTIHQWPATLVQPVGSPLSLECTVEGTSNPNLYWYRQAAGRGLQLLFYSVGIGQISSEVPQNLSASRPQDRQFILSSKKLLLSDSGFYLCAWSVRPDGTYEQYFGPGTRLTVT.